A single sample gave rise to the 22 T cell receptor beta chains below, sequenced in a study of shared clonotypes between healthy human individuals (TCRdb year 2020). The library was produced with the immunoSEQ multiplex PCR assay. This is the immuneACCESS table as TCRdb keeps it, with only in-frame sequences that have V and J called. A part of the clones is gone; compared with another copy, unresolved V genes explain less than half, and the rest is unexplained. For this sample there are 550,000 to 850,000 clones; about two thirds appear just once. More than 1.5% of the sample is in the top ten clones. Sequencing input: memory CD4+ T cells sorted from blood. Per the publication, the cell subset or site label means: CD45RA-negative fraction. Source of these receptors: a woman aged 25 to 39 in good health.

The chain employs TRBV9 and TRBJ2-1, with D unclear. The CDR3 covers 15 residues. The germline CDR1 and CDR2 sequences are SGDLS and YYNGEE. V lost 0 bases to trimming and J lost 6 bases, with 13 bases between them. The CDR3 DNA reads TGTGCCAGCAGCGTAGATAATCCCGCCGGCAATGAGCAGTTCTTC. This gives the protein CASSVDNPAGNEQFF.

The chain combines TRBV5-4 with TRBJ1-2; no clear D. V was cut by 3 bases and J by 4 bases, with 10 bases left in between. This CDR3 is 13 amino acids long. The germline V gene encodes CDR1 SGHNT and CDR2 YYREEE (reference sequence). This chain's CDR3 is CASSSTFPYGYTF. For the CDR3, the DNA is TGTGCCAGCAGCTCCACGTTCCCCTATGGCTACACCTTC.

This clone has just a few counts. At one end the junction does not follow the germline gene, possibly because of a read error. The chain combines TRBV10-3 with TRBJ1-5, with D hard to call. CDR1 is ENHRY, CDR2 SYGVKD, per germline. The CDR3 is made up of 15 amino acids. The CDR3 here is CAIRESAGIGQPQHF. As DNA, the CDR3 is TGTGCCATCAGAGAGTCAGCGGGGATAGGACAGCCCCAGCATTTT.

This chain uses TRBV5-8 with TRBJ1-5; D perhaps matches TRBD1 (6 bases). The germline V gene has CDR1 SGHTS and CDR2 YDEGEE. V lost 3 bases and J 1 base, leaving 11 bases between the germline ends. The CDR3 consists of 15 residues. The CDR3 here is CASSSGVLSNQPQHF. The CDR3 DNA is TGTGCCAGCAGCTCAGGGGTCTTAAGCAATCAGCCCCAGCATTTT.

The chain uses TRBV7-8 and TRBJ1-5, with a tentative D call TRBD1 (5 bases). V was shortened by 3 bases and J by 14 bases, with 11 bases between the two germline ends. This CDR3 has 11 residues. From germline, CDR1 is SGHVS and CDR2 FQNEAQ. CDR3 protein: CASSLDKAEHF. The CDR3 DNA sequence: TGTGCCAGCAGCTTGGACAAGGCTGAGCATTTT.

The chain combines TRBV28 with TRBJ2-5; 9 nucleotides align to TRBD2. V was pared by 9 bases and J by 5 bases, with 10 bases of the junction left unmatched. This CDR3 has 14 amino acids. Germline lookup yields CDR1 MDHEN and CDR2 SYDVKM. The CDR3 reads CASTGAGGVETQYF. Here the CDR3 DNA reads TGTGCCAGTACGGGGGCGGGAGGGGTTGAGACCCAGTACTTC.

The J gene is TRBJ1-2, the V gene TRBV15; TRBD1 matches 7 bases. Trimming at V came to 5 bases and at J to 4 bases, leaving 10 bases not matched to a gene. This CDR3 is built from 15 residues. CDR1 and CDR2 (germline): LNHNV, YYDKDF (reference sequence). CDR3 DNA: TGTGCCACCAGCCCTGGGCAGGGGGTTGCCTATGGCTACACCTTC. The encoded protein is CATSPGQGVAYGYTF.

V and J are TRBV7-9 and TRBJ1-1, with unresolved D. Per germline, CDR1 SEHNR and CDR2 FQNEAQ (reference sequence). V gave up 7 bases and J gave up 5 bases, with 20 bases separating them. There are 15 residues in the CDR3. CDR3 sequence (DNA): TGTGCCAGCAACCCATCCCATCGGTCGAGGACTGAAGCTTTCTTT. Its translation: CASNPSHRSRTEAFF.

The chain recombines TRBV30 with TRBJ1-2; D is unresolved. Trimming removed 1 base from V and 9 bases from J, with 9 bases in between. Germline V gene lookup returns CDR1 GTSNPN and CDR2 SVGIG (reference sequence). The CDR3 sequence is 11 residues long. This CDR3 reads CAWSAQLSYTF. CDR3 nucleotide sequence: TGTGCCTGGAGTGCCCAGCTGAGCTACACCTTC.

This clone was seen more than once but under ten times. CDR3 nucleotides: TGTGCCAGTAGTCCGGGACAGGGAAGCAATCAGCCCCAGCATTTT. As protein: CASSPGQGSNQPQHF. This chain uses TRBV19 with TRBJ1-5; TRBD1 aligns across 9 bases. CDR3 length: 15 amino acids. From germline, CDR1 is LNHDA and CDR2 SQIVND (reference sequence). V lost 5 bases, J lost 1 base, and 3 bases stayed unmatched.

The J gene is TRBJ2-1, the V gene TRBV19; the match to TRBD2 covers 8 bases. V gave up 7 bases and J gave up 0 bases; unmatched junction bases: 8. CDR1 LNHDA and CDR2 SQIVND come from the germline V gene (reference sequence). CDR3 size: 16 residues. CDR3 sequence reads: CASTTLSGSSYNEQFF. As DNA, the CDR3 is TGTGCCAGTACCACCCTAAGCGGGAGCTCCTACAATGAGCAGTTCTTC.

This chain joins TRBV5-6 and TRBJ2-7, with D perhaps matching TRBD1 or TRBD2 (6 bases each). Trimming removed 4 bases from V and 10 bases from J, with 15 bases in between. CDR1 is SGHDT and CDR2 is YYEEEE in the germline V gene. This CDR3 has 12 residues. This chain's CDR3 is CASSLTSGAQYF. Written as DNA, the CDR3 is TGTGCCAGCAGCCTGACTTCGGGGGCACAGTACTTC. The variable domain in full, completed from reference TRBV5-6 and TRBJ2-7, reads DAGVTQSPTHLIKTRGQQVTLRCSPKSGHDTVSWYQQALGQGPQFIFQYYEEEERQRGNFPDRFSGHQFPNYSSELNVNALLLGDSALYLCASSLTSGAQYFGPGTRLTVT.

CDR3 nucleotides: TGTGCCAGCAGCCGTAACGGGGAACTCTCCTACGAGCAGTACTTC. It specifies CASSRNGELSYEQYF. The chain is built from TRBV5-4 and TRBJ2-7, with D possibly being TRBD2 (5 bases). The CDR3 totals 15 residues. Looked up from germline, CDR1 is SGHNT and CDR2 is YYREEE (reference sequence). V lost 4 bases to trimming and J lost 0 bases, with 14 bases between them.

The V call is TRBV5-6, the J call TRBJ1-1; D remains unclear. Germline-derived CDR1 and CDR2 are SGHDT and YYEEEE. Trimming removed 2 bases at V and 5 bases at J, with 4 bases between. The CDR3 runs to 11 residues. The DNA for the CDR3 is TGTGCCAGCAGCTTAGGGACTGAAGCTTTCTTT. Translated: CASSLGTEAFF.

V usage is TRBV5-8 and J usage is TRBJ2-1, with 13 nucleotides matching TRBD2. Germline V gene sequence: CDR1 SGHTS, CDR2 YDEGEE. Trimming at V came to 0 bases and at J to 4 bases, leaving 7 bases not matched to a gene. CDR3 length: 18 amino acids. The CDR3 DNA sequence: TGTGCCAGCAGCTTGGATTACTCGGGACTAGCGGGGTACAATGAGCAGTTCTTC. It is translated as CASSLDYSGLAGYNEQFF.

CDR3 region: CASSLLSSLGQETQYF. As DNA, the CDR3 is TGCGCCAGCAGCTTGCTCTCAAGTCTAGGGCAAGAGACCCAGTACTTC. V usage is TRBV5-1 and J usage is TRBJ2-5, with D uncertain. Germline V gene data show CDR1 as SGHRS and CDR2 as YFSETQ. V was trimmed by 1 base and J by 2 bases, leaving 15 bases between them. The CDR3 extends over 16 amino acids.

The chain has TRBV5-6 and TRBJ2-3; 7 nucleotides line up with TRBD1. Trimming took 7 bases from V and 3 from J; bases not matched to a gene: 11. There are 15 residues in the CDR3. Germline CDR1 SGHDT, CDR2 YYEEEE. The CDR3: CASHRKGAGTDTQYF. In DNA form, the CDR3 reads TGTGCCAGCCACAGAAAGGGGGCAGGGACAGATACGCAGTATTTT.

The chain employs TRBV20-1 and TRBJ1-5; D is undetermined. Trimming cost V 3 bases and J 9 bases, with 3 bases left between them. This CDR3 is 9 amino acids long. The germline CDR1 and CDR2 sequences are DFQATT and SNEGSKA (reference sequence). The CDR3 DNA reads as TGCAGTGCTAGCCTGCCCCAGCATTTT. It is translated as CSASLPQHF.

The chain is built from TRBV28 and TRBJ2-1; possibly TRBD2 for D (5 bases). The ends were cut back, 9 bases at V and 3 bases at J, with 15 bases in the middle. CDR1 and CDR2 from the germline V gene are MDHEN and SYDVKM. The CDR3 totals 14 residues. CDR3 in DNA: TGTGCCAGTACTGACTATGGAGGCTACAATGAGCAGTTCTTC. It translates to CASTDYGGYNEQFF.

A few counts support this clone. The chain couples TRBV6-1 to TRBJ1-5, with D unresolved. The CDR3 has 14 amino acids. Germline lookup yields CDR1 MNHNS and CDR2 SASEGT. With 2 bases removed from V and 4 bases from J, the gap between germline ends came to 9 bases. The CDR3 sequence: CASSETTANQPQHF. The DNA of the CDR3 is TGTGCCAGCAGTGAAACGACGGCTAATCAGCCCCAGCATTTT.

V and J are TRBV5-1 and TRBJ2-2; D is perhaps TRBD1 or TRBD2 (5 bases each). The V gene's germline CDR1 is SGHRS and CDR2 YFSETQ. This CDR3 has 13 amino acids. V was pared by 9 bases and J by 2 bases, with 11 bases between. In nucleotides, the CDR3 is TGCGCCACCGGGACGGTCAACACCGGGGAGCTGTTTTTT. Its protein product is CATGTVNTGELFF.

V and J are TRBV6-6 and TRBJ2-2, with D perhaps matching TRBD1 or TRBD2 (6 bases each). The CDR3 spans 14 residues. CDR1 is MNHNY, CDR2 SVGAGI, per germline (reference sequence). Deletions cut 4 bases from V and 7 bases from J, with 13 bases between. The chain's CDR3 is CASSFQGRNGELFF. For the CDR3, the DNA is TGTGCCAGCAGTTTTCAGGGGAGGAACGGGGAGCTGTTTTTT.